This T cell receptor (beta chain) comes out of a study of identical twins. The germline gives CDR1 DFQATT, CDR2 SNEGSKA (reference sequence). V lost 3 bases to trimming and J lost 5 bases, with 10 bases between them. The CDR3 contains 12 residues. Unique molecular identifiers were present on cDNA, and template switching added a universal primer site. MiXCR was run by TCRdb on the 5' RACE reads, yielding one entry per CDR3 protein. The sample holds roughly 770,000 distinct CDR3 sequences; 18% are singletons and the top ten take about an eighth. The same sample was also used in a study of T cells expressing NK-cell markers. From that paper: Among a handful of donors, these clonotypes also ranked first in the CD3+CD56-NKG2C+ fraction.

The V gene is TRBV20-1, the J gene TRBJ2-5, with D hard to call. The specimen sequenced was PBMCs. The receptor was isolated from a woman younger than 30 in good health. DNA for the CDR3: TGCAGTGCTAGTTCCGGGTCGGAGACCCAGTACTTC. Residues: CSASSGSETQYF.